What follows are 12 T cell receptor beta chains derived from one specimen sequenced in a study of OX40 agonist ivuxolimab in advanced cancers. Using immunoSEQ multiplex PCR, the repertoire was profiled, and TCRdb retains in-frame clones only, with some absent. The sample lists tens of thousands of clones, 90% occurring once. This material consisted of CD4+ or CD8+ T cells sorted from blood, taken in a trial of the OX40 agonist ivuxolimab. Receptors originate from an adult with an advanced solid tumor such as melanoma, head and neck, liver or kidney cancer.

This chain uses TRBV2 with TRBJ2-7; either TRBD1 or TRBD2 may supply D (6 bases each). Trimming left V 10 bases short and J 0 bases short, with 13 bases between. This CDR3 spans 13 amino acids. Germline CDR1 reads SNHLY; CDR2 reads FYNNEI. The CDR3 region has the DNA TGTGCCACCAGGGGCGGGGACTCCTACGAGCAGTACTTC. Amino acid sequence: CATRGGDSYEQYF.

This chain links TRBV28 with TRBJ2-7, with 8 positions matching TRBD1. J gave up 0 bases and V 7 bases, and 11 bases lay outside the gene matches. The CDR3 has 16 amino acids. Germline CDR1 and CDR2: MDHEN and SYDVKM. CDR3 coding DNA: TGTGCCAGCACCCCTAGTATCGGGACAGGCTCCTACGAGCAGTACTTC. Amino acid sequence: CASTPSIGTGSYEQYF.

The J gene is TRBJ1-5, the V gene TRBV4-1; 10 bases agree with TRBD1. The length of the CDR3 is 15 residues. Germline CDR1 MGHRA, CDR2 YSYEKL. V trimming: 3 bases; J trimming: 5 bases; junction bases outside the gene matches: 4. Written as DNA, the CDR3 is TGCGCCAGCAGCCAGACAGGGGGCTTGGATCAGCCCCAGCATTTT. This sequence encodes CASSQTGGLDQPQHF.

The gene calls are TRBV14 and TRBJ2-7; 11 bases are a match to TRBD1. J lost 7 bases, V lost 3 bases, and 11 bases had no gene match. Germline loops: CDR1 SGHDN, CDR2 FVKESK. CDR3 size: 16 residues. DNA of the CDR3: TGTGCCAGCAGCCAGTACCCCGGGACAGGGGGACAAGAGCAGTACTTC. This encodes CASSQYPGTGGQEQYF.

Only a few counts were recorded for this clone. The rearrangement joins TRBV5-5 to TRBJ1-2; 7 bases are a match to TRBD1. Germline V CDR1 and CDR2: SGHKS, YYEKEE (reference sequence). Unmatched junction bases numbered 6, after V lost 4 bases and J lost 0 bases. This CDR3 has 15 amino acids. In DNA, the CDR3 is TGTGCCAGCAGCCCAACAGGGGCGGCTAACTATGGCTACACCTTC. It encodes CASSPTGAANYGYTF.

With respect to this clone: A junction end diverges from the germline sequence, so it may reflect a read error. This sample also contains other DNA sequences that code for the same CDR3. The chain is built from TRBV7-3 and TRBJ1-2; D gene ambiguous. Looked up from germline, CDR1 is SGHTA and CDR2 is FQGTGA. CDR3 length equals 13 residues. The CDR3 loop is CASSLNSNYGYTF. The CDR3, as DNA: TGTGCCAGCAGCTTAAATAGTAACTATGGCTACACCTTT. Full variable domain (outside the CDR3, taken from reference TRBV7-3 and TRBJ1-2): GAGVSQTPSNKVTEKGKYVELRCDPISGHTALYWYRQSLGQGPEFLIYFQGTGAADDSGLPNDRFFAVRPEGSVSTLKIQRTERGDSAVYLCASSLNSNYGYTFGSGTRLTVV.

This clone was counted once. V is TRBV5-1 and J is TRBJ2-5; TRBD2 matches 14 bases. Germline trimming cut 4 bases from V and 3 bases from J; bases unmatched to any gene: 8. This CDR3 has 17 amino acids. Per the germline V gene, CDR1 is SGHRS and CDR2 is YFSETQ. The CDR3, as DNA: TGCGCCAGCAGCCCATCACCGGGACTAGCGGGAGAAGAGACCCAGTACTTC. Amino acids: CASSPSPGLAGEETQYF.

The rearrangement joins TRBV28 to TRBJ1-3; D is perhaps TRBD1 (5 bases). CDR3 size: 15 residues. Germline lookup yields CDR1 MDHEN and CDR2 SYDVKM. V shed 6 bases and J shed 3 bases, with 15 bases lying between them. CDR3 in DNA: TGTGCCAGCAGCGGCCAGGGATATGGTGGAAACACCATATATTTT. Residues: CASSGQGYGGNTIYF.

The chain links TRBV7-2 to TRBJ2-5; D remains ambiguous. This CDR3 is 17 amino acids long. Germline V gives CDR1 SGHTA, CDR2 FQGNSA. Trimming took 2 bases from V and 2 from J, leaving 18 bases between them. CDR3 sequence (DNA): TGTGCCAGCAGCTTACGGGCAGGCGGACGAGAACAAGAGACCCAGTACTTC. It translates to CASSLRAGGREQETQYF.

The chain couples TRBV2 to TRBJ2-7; D gene ambiguous. Germline CDR1 SNHLY, CDR2 FYNNEI. The CDR3 covers 12 residues. V was trimmed by 4 bases and J by 0 bases, leaving 4 bases between them. This CDR3 is CASSGGSYEQYF. CDR3 DNA: TGTGCCAGCAGTGGAGGCTCCTACGAGCAGTACTTC.

The chain recombines TRBV5-6 with TRBJ1-2; the D is unclear. V was clipped by 4 bases and J by 8 bases, with 12 bases between them. Per the germline V gene, CDR1 is SGHDT and CDR2 is YYEEEE. CDR3 length: 12 residues. The CDR3 sequence: CASSLKTWGYTF. The CDR3 DNA is TGTGCCAGCAGCCTAAAGACCTGGGGCTACACCTTC.

The chain couples TRBV5-1 to TRBJ2-7, with 9 bases matching TRBD1. Germline trimming cut 0 bases from V and 3 bases from J; bases unmatched to any gene: 7. Per the germline V gene, CDR1 is SGHRS and CDR2 is YFSETQ. The CDR3 length is 16 residues. The CDR3: CASSLDGQGYFYEQYF. CDR3 nucleotide sequence: TGCGCCAGCAGCTTGGATGGACAGGGGTATTTCTACGAGCAGTACTTC. Variable domain in full (rest from reference TRBV5-1 and TRBJ2-7): KAGVTQTPRYLIKTRGQQVTLSCSPISGHRSVSWYQQTPGQGLQFLFEYFSETQRNKGNFPGRFSGRQFSNSRSEMNVSTLELGDSALYLCASSLDGQGYFYEQYFGPGTRLTVT.